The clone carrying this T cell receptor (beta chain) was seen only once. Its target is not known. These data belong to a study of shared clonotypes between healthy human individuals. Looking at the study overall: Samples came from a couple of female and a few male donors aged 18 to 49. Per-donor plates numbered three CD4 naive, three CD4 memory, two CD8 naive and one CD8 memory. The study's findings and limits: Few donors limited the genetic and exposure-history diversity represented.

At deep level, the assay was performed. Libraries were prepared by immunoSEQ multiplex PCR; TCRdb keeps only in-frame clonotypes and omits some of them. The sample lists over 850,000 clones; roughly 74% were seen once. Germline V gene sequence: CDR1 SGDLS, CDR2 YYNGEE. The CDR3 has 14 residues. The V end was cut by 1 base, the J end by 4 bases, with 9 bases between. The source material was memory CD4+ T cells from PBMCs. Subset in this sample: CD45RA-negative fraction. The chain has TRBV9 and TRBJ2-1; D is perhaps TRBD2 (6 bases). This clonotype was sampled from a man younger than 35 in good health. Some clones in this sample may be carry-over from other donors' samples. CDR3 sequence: CASSVSGLYNEQFF. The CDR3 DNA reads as TGTGCCAGCAGCGTAAGCGGGCTATACAATGAGCAGTTCTTC. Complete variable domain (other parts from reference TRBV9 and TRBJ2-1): DSGVTQTPKHLITATGQRVTLRCSPRSGDLSVYWYQQSLDQGLQFLIQYYNGEERAKGNILERFSAQQFPDLHSELNLSSLELGDSALYFCASSVSGLYNEQFFGPGTRLTVL.